These T cell receptor beta chains were read from a single sample in a study of T cell clones after liver transplantation. Method: immunoSEQ multiplex PCR; TCRdb's copy keeps in-frame clones and lacks some. The sample holds roughly 62,000 clones; less than 85% are singletons and the top ten take 2.5% to 3%. Sequencing was performed on CD4+ T cells from blood, taken at the approximately 16-month timepoint. All receptors come from a human patient who received a liver transplant. A subset of T cells may come from the graft donor. Each CDR3 is given with its conserved first and last residue. The D gene is left open where the match is weak. Clone size is stated in some rows and not others, as once, few, many or a class when expanded.

J: TRBJ2-7
size: medium-sized
D: TRBD2
V: TRBV5-1
CDR3: CASSLELAGAYEQYF
DNA: TGCGCCAGCAGCTTGGAGCTAGCGGGGGCCTACGAGCAGTACTTC

J: TRBJ2-1
size: -
D: TRBD1
V: TRBV28
CDR3: CASSLPGQGAPTNEQFF
DNA: TGTGCCAGCAGTTTACCGGGACAGGGGGCGCCTACCAATGAGCAGTTCTTC

J: TRBJ2-7
size: -
D: TRBD2
V: TRBV6-1
CDR3: CATNSLAGSSYEQYF
DNA: TGTGCCACAAACTCCCTAGCGGGGAGCTCCTACGAGCAGTACTTC

J: TRBJ2-1
size: few
D: -
V: TRBV5-1
CDR3: CASSLTSGNEQFF
DNA: TGCGCCAGCAGCTTGACTAGTGGGAATGAGCAGTTCTTC

J: TRBJ1-2
size: -
D: -
V: TRBV30
CDR3: CAWSVTAYGYTF
DNA: TGTGCCTGGAGTGTAACTGCCTATGGCTACACCTTC

J: TRBJ2-5
size: -
D: -
V: TRBV7-7
CDR3: CASSLDQETQYF
DNA: TGTGCTAGCAGCTTAGACCAAGAGACCCAGTACTTC

J: TRBJ2-7
size: -
D: TRBD1
V: TRBV27
CDR3: CASSVTGSIEQYF
DNA: TGTGCCAGCAGTGTGACAGGGTCAATTGAGCAGTACTTC

J: TRBJ1-1
size: -
D: -
V: TRBV7-2
CDR3: CASSLGFRGIGTEAFF
DNA: TGTGCCAGCAGCTTGGGGTTTCGGGGGATCGGGACTGAAGCTTTCTTT

J: TRBJ1-1
size: -
D: -
V: TRBV13
CDR3: CASSLGRSQRSAFF
DNA: TGTGCCAGCAGCTTAGGCCGGTCGCAACGGTCAGCTTTCTTT

J: TRBJ1-5
size: few
D: TRBD1
V: TRBV7-8
CDR3: CASSRGQGSNQPQHF
DNA: TGTGCCAGCAGCCGGGGACAGGGGAGCAATCAGCCCCAGCATTTT

J: TRBJ2-2
size: -
D: TRBD1
V: TRBV5-1
CDR3: CASSSGQPNTGELFF
DNA: TGCGCCAGCAGCTCGGGACAGCCCAACACCGGGGAGCTGTTTTTT

J: TRBJ2-5
size: -
D: TRBD1
V: TRBV27
CDR3: CASSLNRGETQYF
DNA: TGTGCCAGCAGTTTAAACAGGGGAGAGACCCAGTACTTC

J: TRBJ1-1
size: -
D: -
V: TRBV18
CDR3: CASSQGPTEAFF
DNA: TGTGCCAGCTCGCAGGGTCCCACTGAAGCTTTCTTT

J: TRBJ2-5
size: -
D: -
V: TRBV15
CDR3: CATSGLLGRETQYF
DNA: TGTGCCACCAGCGGACTACTAGGTCGGGAGACCCAGTACTTC

J: TRBJ2-2
size: -
D: -
V: TRBV11-2
CDR3: CASSLYGGELFF
DNA: TGTGCCAGCAGCTTATATGGCGGGGAGCTGTTTTTT

J: TRBJ1-1
size: -
D: -
V: TRBV6-5
CDR3: CASSTGAKEAFF
DNA: TGTGCCAGCAGTACGGGGGCGAAGGAAGCTTTCTTT

J: TRBJ2-7
size: -
D: -
V: TRBV6-5
CDR3: CASSYSLQTYEQYF
DNA: TGTGCCAGCAGTTACTCGCTACAGACCTACGAGCAGTACTTC

J: TRBJ2-5
size: -
D: TRBD2
V: TRBV5-1
CDR3: CASSRGTSGQETQYF
DNA: TGCGCCAGCAGCCGAGGGACTAGCGGACAAGAGACCCAGTACTTC

J: TRBJ2-1
size: -
D: TRBD2
V: TRBV6-5
CDR3: CASSSLTSGRANEQFF
DNA: TGTGCCAGCAGTTCCCTCACTAGCGGGAGGGCTAATGAGCAGTTCTTC

J: TRBJ2-7
size: -
D: -
V: TRBV10-3
CDR3: CAISEEVSSYEQYF
DNA: TGTGCCATCAGTGAGGAGGTTAGCTCCTACGAGCAGTACTTC